The 7 T cell receptor beta chains in this list originate from one sample, sequenced in a study of monozygotic twins with inflammatory bowel disease. TCRdb re-called the 5' RACE reads and catalogs CDR3 proteins one per entry, DNA excluded. Reported are around 450,000 distinct CDR3 sequences; the ten largest clones contain 2% to 2.5%. Sequenced sample: blood. These receptors came from a human donor with ulcerative colitis or Crohn's disease, or a healthy co-twin of an affected twin (not recorded which).

The V and J genes are TRBV12-3 or TRBV12-4 and TRBJ1-3; TCRdb calls TRBD1, which cannot be checked without DNA. The CDR3 totals 17 residues. CDR3 residues: CASSLPTGEGAGNTIYF.

This chain's CDR3 is CSVEPGGKNEQFF. The V gene is TRBV29-1, the J gene TRBJ2-1; TCRdb designates TRBD1, a call that cannot be tested without DNA. The CDR3 consists of 13 residues. Germline CDR1 SQVTM, CDR2 ANQGSEA.

The chain is built from TRBV6-5 and TRBJ2-3. Germline CDR1 reads MNHEY; CDR2 reads SVGAGI. CDR3 length equals 15 residues. CDR3 region: CASSSKIGGTDTQYF.

This chain links TRBV6-1 with TRBJ1-1; the D call from TCRdb, TRBD1, cannot be confirmed without DNA. The CDR3 contains 15 residues. CDR1 MNHNS and CDR2 SASEGT come from the germline V gene. This CDR3 is CASRPPGSMNTEAFF.

V is TRBV5-1 and J is TRBJ1-6. This CDR3 is 15 amino acids long. Germline values: CDR1 SGHRS, CDR2 YFSETQ. The CDR3 protein is CASSLGGNGDSPLHF.

The rearrangement joins TRBV7-2 to TRBJ2-7; checking the TCRdb D call of TRBD1 is not possible without DNA. The germline CDR1 and CDR2 sequences are SGHTA and FQGNSA. This CDR3 spans 15 amino acids. CDR3: CASSPIPGRSGEQYF.

The V gene is TRBV5-4, the J gene TRBJ2-2; TCRdb's D call, TRBD1, is unchecked because there is no DNA. Germline lookup yields CDR1 SGHNT and CDR2 YYREEE (reference sequence). The CDR3 loop spans 17 amino acids. CDR3 protein: CASSPGVGVVYTGELFF.